Listed below are T cell receptor beta chains from one sample, sequenced in a study of cytomegalovirus exposure and HLA in healthy donors. Using immunoSEQ multiplex PCR, the repertoire was profiled, and TCRdb retains in-frame clones only, with some absent. The sample has roughly 200,000 clones, 70% to 85% seen once. Sequencing input: PBMCs. The receptor source for this set is a woman aged 55-70 years in good health and CMV-seropositive. CDR3s include the opening cysteine and the closing phenylalanine or tryptophan. A D gene is named only where the DNA matches it firmly. Clone size is stated in some rows and not others, as once, few, many or a class when expanded.

V gene,D gene,clone size,J gene,CDR3 DNA,CDR3 protein
TRBV19,TRBD2,NA,TRBJ2-1,TGTGCCAGCAGTATACTAGCGCTCCAGAATGAGCAGTTCTTC,CASSILALQNEQFF
TRBV7-6,TRBD1,NA,TRBJ1-2,TGTGCCAGCAGGATGGGACAGGATAACTATGGCTACACCTTC,CASRMGQDNYGYTF
TRBV19,TRBD1,NA,TRBJ1-2,TGTGCCAGTAGTGGGACAGGTTACTCTGGCTACACCTTC,CASSGTGYSGYTF
TRBV27,NA,NA,TRBJ2-1,TGTGCCAGCAGTTTGAGGAGGGGGGGGTACAATGAGCAGTTCTTC,CASSLRRGGYNEQFF
TRBV29-1,NA,NA,TRBJ1-6,TGCAGCGTTTGGGGCCCGAGCTCCTATAATTCACCCCTCCACTTT,CSVWGPSSYNSPLHF
TRBV7-9,NA,few,TRBJ1-1,TGTGCCAGCAGCTTAGCGAGGCAGGGCACTGAAGCTTTCTTT,CASSLARQGTEAFF
TRBV5-5,NA,few,TRBJ2-7,TGTGCCAGCAGCTCGACACTGGTGGTATACGAGCAGTACTTC,CASSSTLVVYEQYF
TRBV5-6,TRBD1,NA,TRBJ1-1,TGTGCCAGCAGCTTGACCCGAGACAGGGACACTGAAGCTTTCTTT,CASSLTRDRDTEAFF
TRBV29-1,TRBD1,NA,TRBJ2-2,TGCAGCTTTGACAGGGGGATGAACACCGGGGAGCTGTTTTTT,CSFDRGMNTGELFF
TRBV7-9,TRBD2,NA,TRBJ2-7,TGTGCCAGCAGCTTAGATAGCGGGAGATTGTGGGAGCAGTACTTC,CASSLDSGRLWEQYF
TRBV28,NA,NA,TRBJ1-5,TGTGCCAGCAGGGGGGTCGATGGGGACTTCAATCAGCCCCAGCATTTT,CASRGVDGDFNQPQHF
TRBV6-6,TRBD2,NA,TRBJ2-5,TGTGCCAGCAGTCCCCCGGGGAGCGGGAAGACCCAGTACTTC,CASSPPGSGKTQYF
TRBV5-1,TRBD1,NA,TRBJ1-1,TGCGCCAGCAGCTTTCGACAGGGGGAGCCTGAAGCTTTCTTT,CASSFRQGEPEAFF
TRBV5-1,TRBD2,NA,TRBJ2-1,TGCGCCAGCAGCTTGGGAGTAGGGACTAGCGGGAGCAATGAGCAGTTCTTC,CASSLGVGTSGSNEQFF
TRBV30,NA,NA,TRBJ1-5,TGTGCCTGGGGGGACACTTATCCCAATCAGCCCCAGCATTTT,CAWGDTYPNQPQHF
TRBV6-1,NA,NA,TRBJ2-5,TGTGCACTAAGCAGGGGAGTCCAAGAGACCCAGTACTTC,CALSRGVQETQYF
TRBV29-1,TRBD2,NA,TRBJ2-7,TGCAGCGTGGAACTAGCGGGAGGTACCTACGAGCAGTACTTC,CSVELAGGTYEQYF
TRBV5-1,NA,once,TRBJ2-5,TGCGCCAGCAGCTTGGGGGCAGGGGGGCTCCAAGAGACCCAGTACTTC,CASSLGAGGLQETQYF
TRBV28,TRBD2,NA,TRBJ2-3,TGTGCCACCGTGGGACTAGTAGGGACAGATACGCAGTATTTT,CATVGLVGTDTQYF
TRBV7-9,TRBD1,NA,TRBJ1-1,TGTGCCAGCAGCCCGGGGACAGGGGATCCCACTGAAGCTTTCTTT,CASSPGTGDPTEAFF